Below are 29 T cell receptor beta chains sequenced from a single sample in a study of blood T cell repertoires in COVID-19. The method was immunoSEQ multiplex PCR; TCRdb's version includes in-frame clones alone and lacks a portion of them. The data hold 490,000 or so clones, with about 85% observed a single time. Sequencing used PBMCs or T cells enriched from blood (not recorded which). Every receptor here comes from a woman between 55 and 75 years old who had recovered from COVID-19.

This clone was found a few times. The CDR3 DNA sequence: TGTGCTAGTGGTTTGGTACTCGGGACAGGGGCACTAAACTATGGCTACACCTTC. Amino acid sequence: CASGLVLGTGALNYGYTF. The chain uses TRBV12-5 and TRBJ1-2, with 10 bases matching TRBD1. V dropped 0 bases and J dropped 2; count of bases not matched to a gene: 9. Per the germline V gene, CDR1 is LGHNT and CDR2 is FRNRAP. The CDR3 has 18 amino acids. The full variable domain, completed using reference TRBV12-5 and TRBJ1-2, is DARVTQTPRHKVTEMGQEVTMRCQPILGHNTVFWYRQTMMQGLELLAYFRNRAPLDDSGMPKDRFSAEMPDATLATLKIQPSEPRDSAVYFCASGLVLGTGALNYGYTFGSGTRLTVV.

This chain connects TRBV28 to TRBJ1-2; 7 nucleotides line up with TRBD1. The CDR3 contains 13 residues. J gave up 4 bases and V 4 bases, and 3 bases lay outside the gene matches. Per germline, CDR1 MDHEN and CDR2 SYDVKM. Here the CDR3 DNA reads TGTGCCAGCAGTTACACAGGGGTCTATGGCTACACCTTC. Protein: CASSYTGVYGYTF.

This chain uses TRBV5-4 with TRBJ2-5; D may be TRBD2 (5 bases). The V end lost 0 bases, the J end lost 2 bases, and 11 bases lay between the germline ends. Germline lookup yields CDR1 SGHNT and CDR2 YYREEE (reference sequence). CDR3 length: 15 amino acids. For the CDR3, the DNA is TGTGCCAGCAGCTTGGGGGGAGTGGCGCAAGAGACCCAGTACTTC. Residues: CASSLGGVAQETQYF.

The chain carries TRBV27 and TRBJ2-7; D might be TRBD1 (5 bases). V lost 4 bases to trimming and J lost 1 base, with 20 bases between them. This CDR3 has 17 amino acids. The V gene's germline CDR1 is MNHEY and CDR2 SMNVEV (reference sequence). The CDR3 sequence: CASSSTLSWGRSYEQYV. CDR3 nucleotide sequence: TGTGCCAGCAGTTCTACCTTATCCTGGGGCAGGTCCTACGAGCAGTACGTC.

This clone was seen once. This sequence joins TRBV11-2 and TRBJ1-2; 8 bases align to TRBD1. Germline CDR1 is SGHAT and CDR2 is FQNNGV. This CDR3 spans 16 amino acids. V shed 3 bases, J shed 2 bases, and the junction held 8 bases outside the gene matches. CDR3 nucleotide sequence: TGTGCCAGCAGCTTCGCCGGGACAGGAAGGAACTATGGCTACACCTTC. The encoded protein is CASSFAGTGRNYGYTF.

The chain has TRBV20-1 and TRBJ1-1; 9 nucleotides line up with TRBD1. Trimming at V came to 3 bases and at J to 5 bases, leaving 13 bases not matched to a gene. The CDR3 consists of 16 residues. The germline V gene has CDR1 DFQATT and CDR2 SNEGSKA (reference sequence). CDR3 in amino acids: CSASILQGTGRTEAFF. CDR3 nucleotides: TGCAGTGCTAGTATTTTGCAGGGGACAGGGAGAACTGAAGCTTTCTTT.

This clone has only one observation. The chain couples TRBV18 to TRBJ1-1; TRBD1 matches 10 bases. Germline V gene lookup returns CDR1 KGHSH and CDR2 LQKENI. Trimming cost V 3 bases and J 1 base; bases outside gene matches: 5. The CDR3 loop spans 16 amino acids. The CDR3 coding sequence is TGTGCCAGCTCACCCCTCCGACAGGGGGCGAACACTGAAGCTTTCTTT. Amino acid sequence: CASSPLRQGANTEAFF.

The chain recombines TRBV14 with TRBJ2-7, with D perhaps TRBD2 (6 bases). V was pared by 4 bases and J by 3 bases, with 10 bases between. The CDR3 covers 13 residues. Germline values: CDR1 SGHDN, CDR2 FVKESK. The CDR3 protein is CASSPSGRYEQYF. CDR3 nucleotide sequence: TGTGCCAGCAGCCCCAGCGGGCGCTACGAGCAGTACTTC.

The chain uses TRBV2 and TRBJ1-1, with D perhaps TRBD1 (6 bases). V was cut by 6 bases and J by 3 bases, with 14 bases left in between. This CDR3 spans 14 amino acids. CDR1 is SNHLY, CDR2 FYNNEI, per germline. CDR3 DNA sequence: TGTGCCAGCAGCGGTACAGGGTGGGACACTGAAGCTTTCTTT. Amino acids: CASSGTGWDTEAFF.

Only one count was recorded for this clone. V usage is TRBV9 and J usage is TRBJ1-4, with D unresolved. CDR1 and CDR2 from the germline V gene are SGDLS and YYNGEE. Trimming took off 4 bases at V and 4 bases at J, with 14 bases between the two ends. The CDR3 spans 15 residues. CDR3 protein: CASSPLGVDNEKLFF. The CDR3 DNA is TGTGCCAGCAGCCCCCTGGGCGTCGATAATGAAAAACTGTTTTTT.

This clone occurred once. V usage is TRBV6-5 and J usage is TRBJ1-6; no definite D call. CDR1 is MNHEY, CDR2 SVGAGI, per germline. The CDR3 spans 14 residues. The V end was cut by 6 bases, the J end by 0 bases, with 6 bases between. DNA for the CDR3: TGTGCCAGCAGACTGAGCTCCTATAATTCACCCCTCCACTTT. Its translation: CASRLSSYNSPLHF.

V usage is TRBV30 and J usage is TRBJ2-4; D may be TRBD1 (8 bases). Germline loops: CDR1 GTSNPN, CDR2 SVGIG (reference sequence). V lost 3 bases and J 9 bases, leaving 18 bases between the germline ends. The CDR3 totals 14 residues. CDR3 residues: CAWSETGAGAIQYF. The CDR3 nucleotides read TGTGCCTGGAGCGAGACAGGGGCGGGGGCCATTCAGTACTTC.

The rearrangement uses TRBV7-2 and TRBJ2-1; TRBD2 aligns across 9 bases. With V trimmed by 3 bases and J by 4 bases, 10 bases remained unmatched. Germline-derived CDR1 and CDR2 are SGHTA and FQGNSA. The CDR3 has 17 residues. The DNA for the CDR3 is TGTGCCAGCAGCTTGGGGAGGGGACTAGCAAGGTACAATGAGCAGTTCTTC. It specifies CASSLGRGLARYNEQFF.

V gene TRBV5-6 combines with J gene TRBJ2-7, with 9 bases lining up with TRBD1. V trimming: 0 bases; J trimming: 5 bases; junction bases outside the gene matches: 6. This CDR3 comprises 15 residues. The V gene's germline CDR1 is SGHDT and CDR2 YYEEEE. The CDR3 DNA sequence: TGTGCCAGCAGCTTGGCCGGGACAGGGACCCACGAGCAGTACTTC. Protein: CASSLAGTGTHEQYF.

The chain couples TRBV20-1 to TRBJ1-2; maybe TRBD1 (6 bases). Germline values: CDR1 DFQATT, CDR2 SNEGSKA (reference sequence). Between the trimmed V and J ends, which lost 5 bases and 6 bases, there was a span of 10 bases. This CDR3 has 11 residues. The CDR3 here is CSAPQGNGYTF. CDR3 DNA: TGCAGTGCTCCCCAGGGGAATGGCTACACCTTC.

The genes are TRBV30 and TRBJ2-2; the match to TRBD1 covers 7 bases. The trim removed 4 bases at V and 5 bases at J, leaving 7 bases unmatched. CDR1 and CDR2 (germline): GTSNPN, SVGIG (reference sequence). The CDR3 runs 14 residues. CDR3 protein: CAWKPGQPTGELFF. CDR3 DNA sequence: TGTGCCTGGAAACCGGGACAGCCAACCGGGGAGCTGTTTTTT.

The chain combines TRBV5-6 with TRBJ2-2; weak D call: TRBD2 (6 bases). The CDR3 spans 15 residues. Germline-derived CDR1 and CDR2 are SGHDT and YYEEEE. V was cut by 0 bases and J by 6 bases, with 12 bases left in between. CDR3 in DNA: TGTGCCAGCAGCTTGGGGCGGGGACGGGCCGGGGAGCTGTTTTTT. Translated, it gives CASSLGRGRAGELFF.

The chain couples TRBV18 to TRBJ2-1; TRBD2 matches 11 bases. The CDR3 is 13 amino acids. J lost 9 bases, V lost 5 bases, and 3 bases had no gene match. Germline loops: CDR1 KGHSH, CDR2 LQKENI. The CDR3 DNA is TGTGCCAGCTCAAAGACTAGCGGGGTTGAGCAGTTCTTC. It yields the protein CASSKTSGVEQFF.

The rearrangement uses TRBV4-1 and TRBJ1-1, with a possible D match to TRBD1 (6 bases). V lost 4 bases and J lost 0, with 9 bases in between. CDR1 MGHRA and CDR2 YSYEKL come from the germline V gene. The CDR3 extends over 14 amino acids. CDR3: CASSLTGMNTEAFF. Here the CDR3 DNA reads TGCGCCAGCAGCCTTACAGGGATGAACACTGAAGCTTTCTTT.

This sequence joins TRBV5-6 and TRBJ2-7; weak D call: TRBD2 (7 bases). Trimming removed 3 bases from V and 6 bases from J, with 16 bases in between. Germline values: CDR1 SGHDT, CDR2 YYEEEE. CDR3 length: 14 residues. CDR3 DNA: TGTGCCAGCAGCTCCTTACAGGGAGGGCGCGAGCAGTACTTC. This encodes CASSSLQGGREQYF. Using reference TRBV5-6 and TRBJ2-7 for the parts outside the CDR3, the full variable domain is DAGVTQSPTHLIKTRGQQVTLRCSPKSGHDTVSWYQQALGQGPQFIFQYYEEEERQRGNFPDRFSGHQFPNYSSELNVNALLLGDSALYLCASSSLQGGREQYFGPGTRLTVT.

This chain uses TRBV5-1 with TRBJ2-2; TRBD1 is a possible D gene (6 bases). Germline CDR1 reads SGHRS; CDR2 reads YFSETQ. Trimming left V 3 bases short and J 1 base short, with 10 bases between. This CDR3 contains 15 residues. CDR3 DNA sequence: TGCGCCAGCAGCTCTATACAGGGGAACACCGGGGAGCTGTTTTTT. It translates to CASSSIQGNTGELFF.

CDR3 nucleotide sequence: TGTGCCAGCAGGACAGGGACAGAGCCCCAGCATTTT. It is translated as CASRTGTEPQHF. The chain links TRBV2 to TRBJ1-5; 7 bases align to TRBD1. Germline trimming cut 6 bases from V and 8 bases from J; bases unmatched to any gene: 4. This CDR3 contains 12 residues. Germline V gene data show CDR1 as SNHLY and CDR2 as FYNNEI.

The J gene is TRBJ2-1, the V gene TRBV5-6; TRBD2 matches 8 bases. Germline V lookup: CDR1 SGHDT, CDR2 YYEEEE. V dropped 2 bases and J dropped 3; count of bases not matched to a gene: 10. The CDR3 runs to 17 residues. CDR3 DNA: TGTGCCAGCAGCTTTATGAGCAGCGGGGGCCGCTACAATGAGCAGTTCTTC. Its protein product is CASSFMSSGGRYNEQFF.

Concerning this clone itself: In the same sample, other DNA sequences code for this CDR3. This rearrangement joins TRBV5-1 to TRBJ2-2; TRBD1 matches 11 bases. The trim removed 7 bases at V and 4 bases at J, leaving 0 bases unmatched. CDR1 is SGHRS, CDR2 YFSETQ, per germline. This CDR3 region has 13 residues. The CDR3 here is CASGTGGTGELFF. The CDR3 region has the DNA TGCGCCAGCGGGACAGGGGGCACCGGGGAGCTGTTTTTT.

The chain employs TRBV4-2 and TRBJ1-1, with no clear D. Germline V lookup: CDR1 LGHNA, CDR2 YNFKEQ. Trimming cost V 1 base and J 4 bases, with 10 bases left between them. This CDR3 region has 14 residues. CDR3 sequence reads: CASSQVEDVTEAFF. Written as DNA, the CDR3 is TGTGCCAGCAGCCAAGTGGAGGATGTCACTGAAGCTTTCTTT.

This clone was recorded once. The rearrangement joins TRBV3-1 (or the pseudogene TRBV3-2) to TRBJ2-7; 7 bases agree with TRBD1. This CDR3 has 15 residues. V shed 4 bases, J shed 0 bases, and the junction held 6 bases outside the gene matches. CDR1 and CDR2 from the germline V gene are LGHDT and YNNKEL (reference sequence). This chain's CDR3 is CASSLGQSVSYEQYF. In nucleotides, the CDR3 is TGTGCCAGCAGCCTGGGACAGTCAGTCTCCTACGAGCAGTACTTC.

This clone was seen just once. The chain is built from TRBV5-5 and TRBJ1-4, with D unresolved. V lost 0 bases and J 9 bases, leaving 9 bases between the germline ends. The CDR3 contains 13 residues. Germline assignment: CDR1 SGHKS and CDR2 YYEKEE (reference sequence). The CDR3: CASSLDQVQKLFF. The DNA of the CDR3 is TGTGCCAGCAGCTTGGACCAGGTCCAAAAACTGTTTTTT.

There are a few counts of this clone. The rearrangement joins TRBV7-9 to TRBJ1-1; D is ambiguous. The V gene's germline CDR1 is SEHNR and CDR2 FQNEAQ (reference sequence). The germline V and J ends were trimmed by 4 bases and 3 bases, with 9 bases remaining between them. This CDR3 is built from 13 residues. The CDR3 is CASSSDGDTEAFF. The CDR3 DNA sequence: TGTGCCAGCAGCTCTGACGGAGACACTGAAGCTTTCTTT. The variable domain in full, completed from reference TRBV7-9 and TRBJ1-1, reads DTGVSQNPRHKITKRGQNVTFRCDPISEHNRLYWYRQTLGQGPEFLTYFQNEAQLEKSRLLSDRFSAERPKGSFSTLEIQRTEQGDSAMYLCASSSDGDTEAFFGQGTRLTVV.

V gene TRBV9 combines with J gene TRBJ2-7; possible D gene TRBD1, 5 bases. Per germline, CDR1 SGDLS and CDR2 YYNGEE. The CDR3 has 12 amino acids. Trimming stripped 0 bases from V and 5 bases from J, with 6 bases between. CDR3: CASSVEGDEQYF. In DNA, the CDR3 is TGTGCCAGCAGCGTAGAAGGGGACGAGCAGTACTTC.